One and the same sample provided the 14 T cell receptor beta chains below, sequenced in a study of blood T cells in healthy people across ages. The use of a sample-barcoded 5' primer and a J-beta primer mix characterized a second PCR of roughly 6 to 11 cycles. TCRdb reprocessed the 5' RACE reads via MiXCR and lists one record per CDR3 protein. The table records some 930,000 distinct CDR3 sequences, roughly 28% of them present only once. The same sample was also studied in work on T cells of mothers and their children.

The sequencing sample was made of blood. These receptors were obtained from a woman aged 40 to 50 in good health.

This clonotype was detected ten times or more. V gene TRBV18 combines with J gene TRBJ1-5; no clear D. Germline V gene lookup returns CDR1 KGHSH and CDR2 LQKENI. This CDR3 is built from 14 residues. The ends were cut back, 6 bases at V and 1 base at J, with 10 bases in the middle. In nucleotides, the CDR3 is TGTGCCAGCTCCCCGCAGGCCAGCAATCAGCCCCAGCATTTT. Translated: CASSPQASNQPQHF.

This clonotype appeared a few times. J is TRBJ2-7 and V is TRBV7-9; D not resolved. Trimming cost V 5 bases and J 0 bases, with 5 bases left between them. The CDR3 loop spans 12 amino acids. Per the germline V gene, CDR1 is SEHNR and CDR2 is FQNEAQ (reference sequence). The CDR3 protein is CASSNISYEQYF. The CDR3 coding sequence is TGTGCCAGCAGCAACATCTCCTACGAGCAGTACTTC.

This chain connects TRBV29-1 to TRBJ1-4; D is uncertain. CDR3 length equals 12 residues. Germline V lookup: CDR1 SQVTM, CDR2 ANQGSEA. Trimming pared 6 bases from V and 7 bases from J, leaving 12 bases between. The CDR3 nucleotides read TGCAGCGTCGGAGAGGGTGGTGAAAAACTGTTTTTT. Its translation is CSVGEGGEKLFF.

CDR3 sequence reads: CAGTLKGGNYGYTF. The CDR3 DNA reads TGTGCCGGCACCCTTAAGGGCGGGAACTATGGCTACACCTTC. The genes are TRBV7-2 and TRBJ1-2; D remains unclear. Trimming took 11 bases from V and 2 from J, leaving 18 bases between them. Germline V gene data show CDR1 as SGHTA and CDR2 as FQGNSA. The CDR3 totals 14 residues.

By proportion, this clonotype is medium-sized. This chain joins TRBV7-2 and TRBJ2-7; D not resolved. In germline, CDR1 is SGHTA, CDR2 FQGNSA. Trimming removed 4 bases at V and 3 bases at J, with 10 bases between. This CDR3 contains 13 residues. This CDR3 reads CASSSYRDYEQYF. The DNA for the CDR3 is TGTGCCAGCAGCTCTTACAGAGACTACGAGCAGTACTTC.

The chain couples TRBV6-2 or TRBV6-3 to TRBJ2-5; D might be TRBD1 (5 bases). Per the germline V gene, CDR1 is MNHEY and CDR2 is SVGEGT. The CDR3 runs 17 residues. Deletions cut 0 bases from V and 0 bases from J, with 14 bases between. The CDR3 DNA follows: TGTGCCAGCAGTTACTCGGCCCTTAGGGGATACCAAGAGACCCAGTACTTC. It codes for CASSYSALRGYQETQYF.

This rearrangement joins TRBV25-1 to TRBJ1-1; 7 bases are shared with TRBD1. Germline V gene data show CDR1 as MGHDK and CDR2 as SYGVNS. V lost 8 bases and J lost 3; bases outside the gene matches: 9. This CDR3 is built from 14 residues. CDR3 in DNA: TGTGCCAGCCGTCCTGAGGGGGCGTACACTGAAGCTTTCTTT. It yields the protein CASRPEGAYTEAFF.

V is TRBV7-2 and J is TRBJ2-7; 9 bases fit TRBD1. Germline lookup yields CDR1 SGHTA and CDR2 FQGNSA. This CDR3 has 15 residues. The junction had 6 bases not matched to a gene; V was cut back by 4 bases and J by 2 bases. CDR3 DNA: TGTGCCAGCAGCTCGAGGACAGGGGTTACCTACGAGCAGTACTTC. Protein: CASSSRTGVTYEQYF.

Concerning this clonotype: A read error may explain this, as a much larger clone is one base away. The chain links TRBV20-1 to TRBJ2-1, with 8 bases identical to TRBD1. Germline lookup yields CDR1 DFQATT and CDR2 SNEGSKA (reference sequence). This CDR3 region has 13 residues. J gave up 10 bases and V 1 base, and 6 bases lay outside the gene matches. DNA for the CDR3: TGCAGTGCTAGAGGGACAGGGAATGGCGAGCAGTTCTTC. Translated: CSARGTGNGEQFF.

This clonotype was seen ten or more times. The chain joins TRBV28 to TRBJ1-5, with D maybe TRBD1 (5 bases). This CDR3 is 16 amino acids long. Looked up from germline, CDR1 is MDHEN and CDR2 is SYDVKM. V shed 6 bases and J shed 0 bases, with 15 bases lying between them. The CDR3 coding sequence is TGTGCCAGCAGCGCCTTGGGACGGATTAGCAATCAGCCCCAGCATTTT. The encoded protein is CASSALGRISNQPQHF.

This clonotype was recorded only once. Germline is not matched at one junction end, which may reflect a read error. The chain carries TRBV28 and TRBJ2-1, with D uncertain. The CDR3 is 15 amino acids. The V gene's germline CDR1 is MDHEN and CDR2 SYDVKM. CDR3 region: CACSPDTDSYNEQFF. CDR3 nucleotide sequence: TGTGCCTGCAGTCCCGACACGGACTCCTACAATGAGCAGTTCTTC. The entire variable domain, with the rest obtained from reference TRBV28 and TRBJ2-1, is as follows: DVKVTQSSRYLVKRTGEKVFLECVQDMDHENMFWYRQDPGLGLRLIYFSYDVKMKEKGDIPEGYSVSREKKERFSLILESASTNQTSMYLCACSPDTDSYNEQFFGPGTRLTVL.

This clonotype came up a few times. This chain joins TRBV2 and TRBJ2-6, with a tentative D call TRBD2 (5 bases). The germline V and J ends were trimmed by 3 bases and 1 base, with 13 bases remaining between them. The CDR3 has 17 residues. Germline lookup yields CDR1 SNHLY and CDR2 FYNNEI. The CDR3 bases are TGTGCCAGCAGTGATATTATCGGGGATTCTGGGGCCAACGTCCTGACTTTC. Its protein product is CASSDIIGDSGANVLTF.

The V call is TRBV7-2, the J call TRBJ1-4; 8 nucleotides match TRBD1. V lost 5 bases and J lost 8; bases outside the gene matches: 10. The CDR3 runs 15 residues. CDR1 is SGHTA, CDR2 FQGNSA, per germline. The CDR3 bases are TGTGCCAGCAGCCAATCAGGGGGCCTCGGGGAAAAACTGTTTTTT. Translating it yields CASSQSGGLGEKLFF.

This clonotype was observed at least ten times. This chain links TRBV6-4 with TRBJ2-1; 8 nucleotides agree with TRBD1. The CDR3 totals 16 residues. The trim removed 6 bases at V and 2 bases at J, leaving 9 bases unmatched. Looked up from germline, CDR1 is MRHNA and CDR2 is SNTAGT. This chain's CDR3 is CASSRGQAHPYNEQFF. CDR3 DNA sequence: TGTGCCAGCAGCAGGGGACAGGCACACCCCTACAATGAGCAGTTCTTC.